These 5 T cell receptor beta chains came from one sample sequenced in a study of human T cells and chemical hapten exposure. In TCRdb, the RACE reads were re-called with MiXCR into one record per CDR3 protein. The profile shows about 52,000 distinct CDR3 sequences, roughly 9.6% of them singletons. The time point was: patch test 1, 2 weeks after DPC sensitization. The treatment was: therapeutic diphenylcyclopropenone sensitization with weekly scalp DPC. Unfractionated whole blood was the source from which total RNA was extracted. The source was whole blood, collected in connection with sensitization to the hapten diphenylcyclopropenone (DPC). All receptors derive from a woman aged 40-49 years with alopecia areata. Some clones in this sample may be carry-over from other donors' samples.

In its sample, this clonotype was seen a few times. The chain combines TRBV6-5 with TRBJ1-2, with D possibly TRBD1 on 6 matching bases. Trimming took 2 bases from V and 6 from J, leaving 13 bases between them. This CDR3 region has 14 residues. Germline-derived CDR1 and CDR2 are MNHEY and SVGAGI. CDR3: CASSYGDMGNGYTF. CDR3 DNA: TGTGCCAGCAGTTACGGGGACATGGGAAATGGCTACACCTTC.

The table lists this clonotype with a few counts. J is TRBJ2-7 and V is TRBV12-3 or TRBV12-4, with 15 bases fitting TRBD2. Trimming at V came to 6 bases and at J to 2 bases, leaving 5 bases not matched to a gene. CDR3 length: 16 residues. The CDR3 is CASRFGLAGGTYEQYF. The CDR3 DNA reads TGTGCCAGCAGATTTGGACTAGCGGGGGGGACCTACGAGCAGTACTTC.

This clonotype was observed at least ten times. The CDR3 reads CASSLGTQGAQYF. CDR3 nucleotides: TGTGCCAGCAGCTTAGGCACCCAGGGCGCCCAGTACTTC. V usage is TRBV7-9 and J usage is TRBJ2-5; tentatively, D is TRBD1 (5 bases). CDR3 length: 13 residues. Per the germline V gene, CDR1 is SEHNR and CDR2 is FQNEAQ (reference sequence). Trimming removed 1 base at V and 9 bases at J, with 12 bases between.

This clonotype occurred a few times. The chain combines TRBV3-1 with TRBJ2-1; D unclear. The germline CDR1 and CDR2 sequences are LGHDT and YNNKEL (reference sequence). The ends were cut back, 4 bases at V and 10 bases at J, with 8 bases in the middle. CDR3 length: 11 amino acids. CDR3 protein: CASSLRIEQFF. DNA of the CDR3: TGTGCCAGCAGCCTCCGAATCGAGCAGTTCTTC.

This clonotype was observed a few times. CDR3 DNA: TGCAGTGCCGCCCCTGGACAGTGGGGCCGGGACTATGGCTACACCTTC. As protein: CSAAPGQWGRDYGYTF. The rearrangement joins TRBV20-1 to TRBJ1-2; possible D gene TRBD1, 6 bases. In germline, CDR1 is DFQATT, CDR2 SNEGSKA (reference sequence). This CDR3 has 16 residues. V was pared by 6 bases and J by 3 bases, with 23 bases between.